These 2 T cell receptor beta chains originate from one sample sequenced in a study of blood T cell repertoires in COVID-19 (dated by TCRdb to 2020 to 2022). Library construction relied on the immunoSEQ multiplex PCR assay. TCRdb provides this immuneACCESS table in a form limited to in-frame rearrangements. Some clones are lacking; in checked studies, under half of them reflect an unresolved V gene, and why the rest are absent is not known. For this sample the table gives roughly 150,000 clones, of which 78% were detected only once. The ten largest clones represent 5% to 7% of the sample. Sequenced material: PBMCs or T cells enriched from blood (not recorded which). The receptor set was obtained from a woman between 45 and 60 years old who had recovered from COVID-19.

The chain links TRBV25-1 to TRBJ2-2; 9 bases align to TRBD1. After removal of 4 bases from V and 2 bases from J, the junction contained 5 bases not matched to a gene. CDR3 length: 16 residues. Germline-derived CDR1 and CDR2 are MGHDK and SYGVNS. CDR3 nucleotide sequence: TGTGCCAGCAGTGGAACGGACAGGGGAAACACCGGGGAGCTGTTTTTT. Its protein product is CASSGTDRGNTGELFF.

V gene TRBV6-5 combines with J gene TRBJ2-7; TRBD2 aligns across 9 bases. V was clipped by 11 bases and J by 3 bases; unmatched bases: 8. The CDR3 extends over 13 amino acids. The V gene's germline CDR1 is MNHEY and CDR2 SVGAGI. CDR3 region: CAGCSGGCYEQYF. The CDR3 DNA reads TGTGCCGGGTGTAGCGGGGGATGCTACGAGCAGTACTTC.